This TCR beta chain was identified during a study of blood T cell repertoires in COVID-19. Study as a whole: Samples came from the United States, Italy and Spain, spanning acute and convalescent COVID-19. The analysed material was cDNA or gDNA that came from T cells, B-cell-depleted T cells, or PBMCs.

Germline values: CDR1 MNHEY, CDR2 SVGAGI. The V and J ends lost 5 bases and 4 bases, in that order; junction bases with no gene match: 2. The CDR3 runs 13 residues. Methods used by the authors: It was from reference gene primer amplification that nucleated cell counts were estimated. The assay was immunoSEQ multiplex PCR, and TCRdb's table has in-frame clones only and misses some. The V and J calls and the clone size are those of that table, but D and trimming were determined from the DNA. Among about 180,000 clones listed, around 87% were seen once. The sequence derives from a man aged 40-55 years with active or convalescent COVID-19. Specimen: peripheral blood. The chain couples TRBV6-5 to TRBJ1-2; 9 positions match TRBD1. CDR3 sequence (DNA): TGTGCCAGCAGTCAGGACAGGGGCTATGGCTACACCTTC. It encodes CASSQDRGYGYTF.